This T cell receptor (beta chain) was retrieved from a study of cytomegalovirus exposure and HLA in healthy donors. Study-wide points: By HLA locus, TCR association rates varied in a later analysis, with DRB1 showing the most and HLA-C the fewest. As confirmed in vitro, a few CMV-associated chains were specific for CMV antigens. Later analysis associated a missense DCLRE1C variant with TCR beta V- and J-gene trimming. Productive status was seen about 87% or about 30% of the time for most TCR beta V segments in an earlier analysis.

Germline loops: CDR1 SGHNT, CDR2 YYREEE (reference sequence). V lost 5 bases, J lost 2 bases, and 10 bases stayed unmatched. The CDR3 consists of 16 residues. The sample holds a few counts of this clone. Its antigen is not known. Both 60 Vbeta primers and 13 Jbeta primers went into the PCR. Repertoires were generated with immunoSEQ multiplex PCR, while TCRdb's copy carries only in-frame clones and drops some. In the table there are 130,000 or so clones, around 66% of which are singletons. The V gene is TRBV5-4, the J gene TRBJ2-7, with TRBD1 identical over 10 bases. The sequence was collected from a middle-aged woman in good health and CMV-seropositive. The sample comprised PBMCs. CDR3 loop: CASSWRDRGSAYEQYF. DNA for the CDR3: TGTGCCAGCAGTTGGAGGGACAGGGGAAGCGCCTACGAGCAGTACTTC. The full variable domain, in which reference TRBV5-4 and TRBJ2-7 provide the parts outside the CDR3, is ETGVTQSPTHLIKTRGQQVTLRCSSQSGHNTVSWYQQALGQGPQFIFQYYREEENGRGNFPPRFSGLQFPNYSSELNVNALELDDSALYLCASSWRDRGSAYEQYFGPGTRLTVT.